This T cell receptor beta chain was sequenced during a study of blood T cell repertoires in COVID-19. Across the whole study: Some COVID-19 samples were acute and others convalescent; all came from the United States, Italy and Spain.

All enrollees were about 18 to 90 years old and from 25 or so US areas. Only in-frame clones appear in the TCRdb table, and some are missing; sequencing was by immunoSEQ multiplex PCR. The repertoire has roughly 370,000 clones, around nine tenths of them found once; the top ten carry around 10%. This receptor was identified in a woman aged 50 to 60 who had recovered from COVID-19. The sample consisted of PBMCs or T cells enriched from blood (not recorded which).

The CDR3 region is CATSRNYRETQYF. CDR3 nucleotide sequence: TGTGCCACCAGCAGAAATTACAGGGAGACCCAGTACTTC. The V gene is TRBV15, the J gene TRBJ2-5, with D possibly TRBD1 on 5 matching bases. This CDR3 comprises 13 residues. The V end was cut by 2 bases, the J end by 5 bases, with 9 bases between. CDR1 is LNHNV and CDR2 is YYDKDF in the germline V gene (reference sequence).